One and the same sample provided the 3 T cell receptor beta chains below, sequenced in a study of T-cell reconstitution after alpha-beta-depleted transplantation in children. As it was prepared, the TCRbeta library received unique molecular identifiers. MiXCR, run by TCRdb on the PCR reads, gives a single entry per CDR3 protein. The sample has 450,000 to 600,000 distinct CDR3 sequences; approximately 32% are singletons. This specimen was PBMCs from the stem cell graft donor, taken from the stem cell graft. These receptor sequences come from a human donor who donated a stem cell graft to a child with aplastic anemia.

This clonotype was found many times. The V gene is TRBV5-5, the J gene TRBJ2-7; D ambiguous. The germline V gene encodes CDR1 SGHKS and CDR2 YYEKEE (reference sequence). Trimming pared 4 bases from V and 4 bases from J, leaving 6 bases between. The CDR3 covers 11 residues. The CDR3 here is CASSHAYEQYF. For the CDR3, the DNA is TGTGCCAGCAGCCACGCGTACGAGCAGTACTTC.

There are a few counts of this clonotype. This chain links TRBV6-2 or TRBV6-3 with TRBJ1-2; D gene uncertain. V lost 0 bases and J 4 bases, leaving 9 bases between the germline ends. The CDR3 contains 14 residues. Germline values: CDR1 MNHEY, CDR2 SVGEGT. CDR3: CASSYSNGPYGYTF. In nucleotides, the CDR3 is TGTGCCAGCAGTTACTCGAACGGACCCTATGGCTACACCTTC.

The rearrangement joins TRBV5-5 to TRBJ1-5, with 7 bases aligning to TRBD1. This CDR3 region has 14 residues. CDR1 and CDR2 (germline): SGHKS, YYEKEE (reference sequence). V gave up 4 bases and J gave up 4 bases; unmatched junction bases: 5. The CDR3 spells CASSPPTGNQPQHF. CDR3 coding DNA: TGTGCCAGCAGCCCGCCGACAGGGAATCAGCCCCAGCATTTT.